These 19 T cell receptor beta chains originate from one sample sequenced in a study of cytomegalovirus exposure and HLA in healthy donors. With 60 Vbeta and 13 Jbeta primers, the PCR was carried out. TCRdb keeps only in-frame clones here, not all; method: immunoSEQ multiplex PCR. The sample lists about 160,000 clones, 80% to 90% seen once, with roughly 2% in the top ten. The sequenced sample consisted of PBMCs. The origin of the receptors is a woman aged 18-35 years in good health and CMV-seronegative.

The chain couples TRBV7-9 to TRBJ2-5; tentative D call: TRBD1 (6 bases). Germline V lookup: CDR1 SEHNR, CDR2 FQNEAQ (reference sequence). The V end lost 4 bases, the J end lost 0 bases, and 24 bases lay between the germline ends. This CDR3 comprises 19 residues. CDR3 nucleotide sequence: TGTGCCAGCAGCTCTCTAGTCCGACGGACAGCTTCGTACCAAGAGACCCAGTACTTC. Protein: CASSSLVRRTASYQETQYF.

The rearrangement joins TRBV29-1 to TRBJ1-1; D uncertain. The CDR3 length is 13 residues. Germline loops: CDR1 SQVTM, CDR2 ANQGSEA. Trimming removed 0 bases from V and 2 bases from J, with 7 bases in between. DNA for the CDR3: TGCAGCGTTGAAGACCAGACAAACACTGAAGCTTTCTTT. Protein sequence: CSVEDQTNTEAFF. The complete variable domain, with remaining parts taken from reference TRBV29-1 and TRBJ1-1, reads SAVISQKPSRDICQRGTSLTIQCQVDSQVTMMFWYRQQPGQSLTLIATANQGSEATYESGFVIDKFPISRPNLTFSTLTVSNMSPEDSSIYLCSVEDQTNTEAFFGQGTRLTVV.

The chain uses TRBV19 and TRBJ1-5, with unresolved D. Between the trimmed V and J ends, which lost 5 bases and 1 base, there was a span of 12 bases. Per the germline V gene, CDR1 is LNHDA and CDR2 is SQIVND (reference sequence). The CDR3 consists of 15 residues. In DNA form, the CDR3 reads TGTGCCAGTAGTGTGGCGACGAGGAGCAATCAGCCCCAGCATTTT. This encodes CASSVATRSNQPQHF. Drawing the rest from reference TRBV19 and TRBJ1-5, the complete variable domain is DGGITQSPKYLFRKEGQNVTLSCEQNLNHDAMYWYRQDPGQGLRLIYYSQIVNDFQKGDIAEGYSVSREKKESFPLTVTSAQKNPTAFYLCASSVATRSNQPQHFGDGTRLSIL.

V is TRBV29-1 and J is TRBJ2-1; no firm D call. Germline values: CDR1 SQVTM, CDR2 ANQGSEA. Deletions cut 6 bases from V and 2 bases from J, with 14 bases between. The CDR3 is 14 amino acids. CDR3 bases: TGCAGCGTAGGTAAGGTAGCCGCCTACAATGAGCAGTTCTTC. It codes for CSVGKVAAYNEQFF.

The genes are TRBV27 and TRBJ2-5, with D tentatively TRBD1 (6 bases). The CDR3 contains 14 residues. Germline V CDR1 and CDR2: MNHEY, SMNVEV (reference sequence). V lost 4 bases and J lost 9, with 18 bases in between. The CDR3 region has the DNA TGTGCCAGCAGTTCAGGGGTGGGGAAAGGGGCCCAGTACTTC. This codes for CASSSGVGKGAQYF.

This clone was recorded only once. The chain couples TRBV28 to TRBJ2-7; 7 nucleotides line up with TRBD2. CDR3 length equals 14 residues. CDR1 is MDHEN and CDR2 is SYDVKM in the germline V gene. The V gene end was trimmed by 5 bases and the J gene end by 2 bases; junction bases not matched to a gene: 6. CDR3 coding DNA: TGTGCCAGCAGTCGCCGACTAGCTCCCTACGAGCAGTACTTC. Its translation: CASSRRLAPYEQYF. Full variable domain (remainder filled in from reference TRBV28 and TRBJ2-7): DVKVTQSSRYLVKRTGEKVFLECVQDMDHENMFWYRQDPGLGLRLIYFSYDVKMKEKGDIPEGYSVSREKKERFSLILESASTNQTSMYLCASSRRLAPYEQYFGPGTRLTVT.

V and J are TRBV30 and TRBJ2-1; 10 bases agree with TRBD2. Germline loops: CDR1 GTSNPN, CDR2 SVGIG (reference sequence). The CDR3 runs to 15 residues. V lost 4 bases, J lost 7 bases, and 10 bases stayed unmatched. The CDR3 bases are TGTGCCTGGACTCGACTAGCGGGCGGGGGAAATGAGCAGTTCTTC. This translates into CAWTRLAGGGNEQFF.

The gene calls are TRBV7-9 and TRBJ2-1; TRBD2 matches 10 bases. The CDR3 runs 17 residues. Germline CDR1 is SEHNR and CDR2 is FQNEAQ (reference sequence). Germline trimming cut 1 base from V and 3 bases from J; bases unmatched to any gene: 6. The CDR3 region is CASSLEIVAGGYNEQFF. CDR3 sequence (DNA): TGTGCCAGCAGCTTAGAAATTGTAGCGGGAGGCTACAATGAGCAGTTCTTC.

The rearrangement uses TRBV30 and TRBJ2-7; possible D gene TRBD1, 6 bases. The CDR3 spans 17 residues. The germline CDR1 and CDR2 sequences are GTSNPN and SVGIG (reference sequence). The germline V and J ends were trimmed by 1 base and 3 bases, with 22 bases remaining between them. As DNA, the CDR3 is TGTGCCTGGAGTGCCCCCCGACGACAGGCGCGGGTCTACGAGCAGTACTTC. Translating gives CAWSAPRRQARVYEQYF.

A remark on this clone: The identical CDR3 is also encoded by other nucleotide sequences in the sample. The V gene is TRBV6-5, the J gene TRBJ2-7; a possible D gene is TRBD1 (5 bases). Germline-derived CDR1 and CDR2 are MNHEY and SVGAGI. The CDR3 is 13 amino acids. Trimming pared 6 bases from V and 2 bases from J, leaving 11 bases between. For the CDR3, the DNA is TGTGCCAGCAGCCCTGGACAAACCTACGAGCAGTACTTC. Its translation: CASSPGQTYEQYF.

The V call is TRBV27, the J call TRBJ1-1; D is perhaps TRBD1 (5 bases). V was shortened by 0 bases and J by 5 bases, with 10 bases between the two germline ends. Germline CDR1 MNHEY, CDR2 SMNVEV (reference sequence). This CDR3 is built from 14 residues. The chain's CDR3 is CASSLSTGGTEAFF. Written as DNA, the CDR3 is TGTGCCAGCAGTTTATCTACGGGGGGAACTGAAGCTTTCTTT.

The count of this clone is one. The chain combines TRBV2 with TRBJ1-4; possibly TRBD1 for D (5 bases). The CDR3 runs to 15 residues. Per germline, CDR1 SNHLY and CDR2 FYNNEI. V was clipped by 4 bases and J by 9 bases, with 18 bases between them. The CDR3 loop is CASSALGGSNQKLFF. DNA of the CDR3: TGTGCCAGCAGTGCGCTCGGGGGGAGCAATCAAAAACTGTTTTTT. The full variable domain, rest sourced from reference TRBV2 and TRBJ1-4, is EPEVTQTPSHQVTQMGQEVILRCVPISNHLYFYWYRQILGQKVEFLVSFYNNEISEKSEIFDDQFSVERPDGSNFTLKIRSTKLEDSAMYFCASSALGGSNQKLFFGSGTQLSVL.

The chain has TRBV19 and TRBJ2-3; 9 nucleotides line up with TRBD1. This CDR3 has 19 residues. The J segment lost 4 bases and the V segment lost 4 bases, leaving 18 bases of the junction unmatched. Looked up from germline, CDR1 is LNHDA and CDR2 is SQIVND (reference sequence). CDR3 DNA sequence: TGTGCCAGTAGTAATAAAGGAGTTGCCGGGACAGGGTCGTCAGATACGCAGTATTTT. Amino acid sequence: CASSNKGVAGTGSSDTQYF.

This clone was detected only once. The chain joins TRBV2 to TRBJ1-5; no firm D call. CDR1 is SNHLY, CDR2 FYNNEI, per germline. Trimming took 8 bases from V and 1 from J, leaving 9 bases between them. This CDR3 region has 13 residues. The CDR3 nucleotides are TGTGCCAGCGAACTGGAGAGCAATCAGCCCCAGCATTTT. This translates into CASELESNQPQHF.

The chain links TRBV6-1 to TRBJ2-3; TRBD2 matches 7 bases. CDR3 length: 14 residues. Germline V lookup: CDR1 MNHNS, CDR2 SASEGT. J gave up 1 base and V 11 bases, and 9 bases lay outside the gene matches. The CDR3 nucleotides are TGTGCCTCCAGACCCAGCGGGGGCACAGATACGCAGTATTTT. Translation gives CASRPSGGTDTQYF.

V gene TRBV19 combines with J gene TRBJ2-3; 7 bases agree with TRBD2. Germline CDR1 and CDR2: LNHDA and SQIVND (reference sequence). The CDR3 length is 13 residues. V was pared by 9 bases and J by 5 bases, with 8 bases of the junction left unmatched. The CDR3 nucleotides are TGTGCCAGCCGACTTTCGGGGGGAGATACGCAGTATTTT. Protein: CASRLSGGDTQYF.

V and J are TRBV6-1 and TRBJ1-5; D might be TRBD1 (6 bases). The CDR3 has 19 residues. Trimming removed 1 base at V and 10 bases at J, with 29 bases between. Per the germline V gene, CDR1 is MNHNS and CDR2 is SASEGT. The chain's CDR3 is CASSEEIYLKTGPSFPQHF. The CDR3 DNA reads as TGTGCCAGCAGTGAAGAGATTTATTTGAAAACAGGGCCCTCTTTTCCCCAGCATTTT.

CDR3 residues: CASSRGQQETQYF. The DNA for the CDR3 is TGTGCCAGCAGCCGCGGACAGCAAGAGACCCAGTACTTC. The chain links TRBV7-9 to TRBJ2-5; possibly TRBD1 for D (6 bases). V lost 5 bases and J lost 2, with 9 bases in between. Germline CDR1 reads SEHNR; CDR2 reads FQNEAQ (reference sequence). The CDR3 loop spans 13 amino acids.

The CDR3 reads CASSLGQGRAEAFF. The CDR3 bases are TGTGCCAGCAGCTTAGGACAGGGGAGGGCTGAAGCTTTCTTT. The chain recombines TRBV7-9 with TRBJ1-1; TRBD1 matches at 8 bases. V was clipped by 1 base and J by 6 bases; unmatched bases: 4. From germline, CDR1 is SEHNR and CDR2 FQNEAQ (reference sequence). The CDR3 is 14 amino acids.